This record concerns one TCR beta chain sequence. The sample originates from a study of blood T cell repertoires in COVID-19. CDR3 length equals 16 residues. The V end lost 3 bases, the J end lost 3 bases, and 18 bases lay between the germline ends. Per germline, CDR1 SGHRS and CDR2 YFSETQ. Repertoires were generated with immunoSEQ multiplex PCR, while TCRdb's copy carries only in-frame clones and drops some. The sample carries 100,000 to 150,000 clones, around four fifths recorded once. This TCR was recovered from a man older than 75 with COVID-19, enrolled during active disease. Sequenced input: peripheral blood. The chain joins TRBV5-1 to TRBJ1-1; D unclear. CDR3 coding DNA: TGCGCCAGCAGCTACTATGGAGGCAGGCCCTACACTGAAGCTTTCTTT. Translating gives CASSYYGGRPYTEAFF.